This is a list of T cell receptor beta chains from one sample in a study of blood T cells in healthy people across ages. TCRdb called the 5' RACE reads again in MiXCR, with one record for every CDR3 protein. The sample has 920,000 or so distinct CDR3 sequences, 45% seen once. The specimen was blood. These receptors all come from a woman aged 60 to 75 in good health. CDR3s include the opening cysteine and the closing phenylalanine or tryptophan. The order of the fields is D gene, clone size, CDR3 length, V gene, J gene, CDR3 protein, CDR3 DNA. A D gene is named only where the DNA matches it firmly. Some rows mark clone size as missing; the rest say once, few, many or name a class of expanded clone.

d_call: TRBD1
clone_size: .
cdr3_length: 17
v_call: TRBV7-9
j_call: TRBJ2-7
cdr3_aa: CASSADPGTGSSYEQYF
cdr3_nt: TGTGCCAGCAGCGCCGACCCCGGGACAGGAAGCTCCTACGAGCAGTACTTC

d_call: .
clone_size: few
cdr3_length: 16
v_call: TRBV5-1
j_call: TRBJ2-1
cdr3_aa: CASSLADRSSYNEQFF
cdr3_nt: TGCGCCAGCAGCTTGGCCGACAGGAGCTCCTACAATGAGCAGTTCTTC

d_call: TRBD1
clone_size: .
cdr3_length: 17
v_call: TRBV6-6
j_call: TRBJ1-2
cdr3_aa: CASSSAGTAHINYGYTF
cdr3_nt: TGTGCCAGCAGTTCCGCTGGGACAGCCCATATCAACTATGGCTACACCTTC

d_call: .
clone_size: .
cdr3_length: 15
v_call: TRBV9
j_call: TRBJ2-5
cdr3_aa: CASSVSVATQETQYF
cdr3_nt: TGTGCCAGCAGCGTTAGTGTCGCAACCCAAGAGACCCAGTACTTC

d_call: .
clone_size: .
cdr3_length: 12
v_call: TRBV6-2/TRBV6-3
j_call: TRBJ1-1
cdr3_aa: CASSYANTGAFF
cdr3_nt: TGTGCCAGCAGTTATGCGAACACTGGAGCTTTCTTT

d_call: .
clone_size: .
cdr3_length: 13
v_call: TRBV7-9
j_call: TRBJ2-5
cdr3_aa: CASSFLRGETQYF
cdr3_nt: TGTGCCAGCAGCTTCCTAAGGGGCGAGACCCAGTACTTC

d_call: .
clone_size: .
cdr3_length: 16
v_call: TRBV4-2
j_call: TRBJ2-7
cdr3_aa: CASSQEWTPFGYEQYF
cdr3_nt: TGTGCCAGCAGCCAAGAATGGACCCCCTTTGGGTATGAGCAGTACTTC

d_call: .
clone_size: once
cdr3_length: 14
v_call: TRBV25-1
j_call: TRBJ2-1
cdr3_aa: CASSDPGQSSEQFF
cdr3_nt: TGTGCCAGCAGTGACCCAGGACAGAGCAGTGAGCAGTTCTTC

d_call: TRBD1
clone_size: .
cdr3_length: 16
v_call: TRBV9
j_call: TRBJ2-3
cdr3_aa: CASSTRDRGPTDTQYF
cdr3_nt: TGTGCCAGCAGCACCAGGGACAGGGGGCCCACAGATACGCAGTATTTT

d_call: TRBD1
clone_size: many
cdr3_length: 12
v_call: TRBV29-1
j_call: TRBJ2-7
cdr3_aa: CSVRDSAYEQYF
cdr3_nt: TGCAGCGTCCGGGACAGTGCCTACGAGCAGTACTTC

d_call: TRBD2
clone_size: .
cdr3_length: 16
v_call: TRBV19
j_call: TRBJ2-5
cdr3_aa: CASSTRLAGVGETQYF
cdr3_nt: TGTGCCAGTAGTACAAGACTAGCGGGAGTTGGAGAGACCCAGTACTTC

d_call: .
clone_size: .
cdr3_length: 17
v_call: TRBV18
j_call: TRBJ2-1
cdr3_aa: CASSPRHWSWVNNEQFF
cdr3_nt: TGTGCCAGCTCCCCACGACATTGGTCCTGGGTGAACAATGAGCAGTTCTTC

d_call: TRBD1
clone_size: .
cdr3_length: 15
v_call: TRBV7-8
j_call: TRBJ2-1
cdr3_aa: CASSHSRQGYNEQFF
cdr3_nt: TGTGCCAGCAGCCACTCAAGACAGGGGTATAATGAGCAGTTCTTC

d_call: TRBD2
clone_size: .
cdr3_length: 17
v_call: TRBV20-1
j_call: TRBJ2-5
cdr3_aa: CSATPGLAGGGGETQYF
cdr3_nt: TGCAGTGCTACGCCGGGACTAGCGGGAGGCGGGGGAGAGACCCAGTACTTC

d_call: .
clone_size: .
cdr3_length: 14
v_call: TRBV14
j_call: TRBJ1-6
cdr3_aa: CASSQTGKGSPLHF
cdr3_nt: TGTGCCAGCAGCCAGACCGGGAAGGGGTCACCCCTCCACTTT

d_call: TRBD1
clone_size: few
cdr3_length: 18
v_call: TRBV9
j_call: TRBJ2-2
cdr3_aa: CASSSPGPGQEYTGELFF
cdr3_nt: TGTGCCAGCAGCTCACCCGGCCCGGGACAGGAGTACACCGGGGAGCTGTTTTTT

d_call: TRBD2
clone_size: few
cdr3_length: 15
v_call: TRBV9
j_call: TRBJ2-1
cdr3_aa: CASSAETSGYNEQFF
cdr3_nt: TGTGCCAGCAGCGCCGAAACTAGCGGTTACAATGAGCAGTTCTTC

d_call: .
clone_size: .
cdr3_length: 15
v_call: TRBV3-1
j_call: TRBJ2-3
cdr3_aa: CASSQEVWGIDTQYF
cdr3_nt: TGTGCCAGCAGCCAAGAAGTGTGGGGCATAGATACGCAGTATTTT

d_call: .
clone_size: .
cdr3_length: 18
v_call: TRBV10-3
j_call: TRBJ1-2
cdr3_aa: CAINPLPSPGAGNYGYTF
cdr3_nt: TGTGCCATCAATCCGTTACCTTCCCCCGGGGCAGGGAACTATGGCTACACCTTT

d_call: .
clone_size: .
cdr3_length: 18
v_call: TRBV7-9
j_call: TRBJ2-6
cdr3_aa: CASSRLGDGRSGANVLTF
cdr3_nt: TGTGCCAGCAGCCGTCTCGGTGACGGACGCTCTGGGGCCAACGTCCTGACTTTC

d_call: TRBD1
clone_size: .
cdr3_length: 16
v_call: TRBV12-3/TRBV12-4
j_call: TRBJ2-5
cdr3_aa: CASSPSDRKSQETQYF
cdr3_nt: TGTGCCAGCAGCCCCTCGGACAGGAAATCTCAAGAGACCCAGTACTTC

d_call: .
clone_size: .
cdr3_length: 15
v_call: TRBV7-2
j_call: TRBJ2-1
cdr3_aa: CASSSIGLGDNEQFF
cdr3_nt: TGTGCCAGCAGCTCAATAGGTTTGGGCGACAATGAGCAGTTCTTC

d_call: .
clone_size: .
cdr3_length: 16
v_call: TRBV28
j_call: TRBJ2-5
cdr3_aa: CASSPRGSGGKETQYF
cdr3_nt: TGTGCCAGCAGCCCCCGGGGTAGCGGAGGTAAAGAGACCCAGTACTTC

d_call: TRBD1
clone_size: .
cdr3_length: 14
v_call: TRBV10-3
j_call: TRBJ2-5
cdr3_aa: CAISLGQDQETQYF
cdr3_nt: TGTGCCATCAGCTTGGGACAGGACCAAGAGACCCAGTACTTC

d_call: TRBD2
clone_size: few
cdr3_length: 16
v_call: TRBV7-8
j_call: TRBJ2-3
cdr3_aa: CASSLALAGVPDTQYF
cdr3_nt: TGTGCCAGCAGCTTAGCACTAGCGGGAGTACCAGATACGCAGTATTTT

d_call: .
clone_size: few
cdr3_length: 14
v_call: TRBV20-1
j_call: TRBJ2-5
cdr3_aa: CSAEPGSGMETQYF
cdr3_nt: TGCAGTGCGGAGCCAGGGTCCGGGATGGAGACCCAGTACTTC

d_call: .
clone_size: .
cdr3_length: 14
v_call: TRBV25-1
j_call: TRBJ2-1
cdr3_aa: CASRNSQLYNEQFF
cdr3_nt: TGTGCCAGCAGGAATAGTCAGCTCTACAATGAGCAGTTCTTC

d_call: TRBD2
clone_size: .
cdr3_length: 16
v_call: TRBV20-1
j_call: TRBJ2-1
cdr3_aa: CSARTLLAVKKDEQFF
cdr3_nt: TGCAGTGCTAGGACCCTCCTAGCGGTTAAAAAGGATGAGCAGTTCTTC

d_call: .
clone_size: .
cdr3_length: 16
v_call: TRBV7-2
j_call: TRBJ2-7
cdr3_aa: CASSRDKQGRGYEQYF
cdr3_nt: TGTGCCAGCAGCAGAGATAAACAGGGCCGGGGGTACGAGCAGTACTTC

d_call: TRBD2
clone_size: .
cdr3_length: 15
v_call: TRBV19
j_call: TRBJ2-1
cdr3_aa: CASSIEPSGGHGQFF
cdr3_nt: TGTGCCAGTAGTATTGAGCCTAGCGGGGGGCATGGGCAGTTCTTC

d_call: TRBD2
clone_size: few
cdr3_length: 16
v_call: TRBV5-6
j_call: TRBJ2-1
cdr3_aa: CASSLESLAGGSEQFF
cdr3_nt: TGTGCCAGCAGCTTGGAGTCCTTAGCGGGAGGGAGTGAGCAGTTCTTC

d_call: .
clone_size: few
cdr3_length: 13
v_call: TRBV5-1
j_call: TRBJ1-2
cdr3_aa: CASSFRSGYGYTF
cdr3_nt: TGCGCCAGCAGCTTTCGGTCGGGGTATGGCTACACCTTC